The entry that follows covers one T cell receptor (beta chain) sequence. Its antigen remains unknown. Using immunoSEQ multiplex PCR, the repertoire was profiled, and TCRdb retains in-frame clones only, with some absent. The sample includes about 52,000 clones, 85% to 90% of them seen just once. This sample was taken from a study of T cells in localized non-small cell lung cancer. General study results and limits: Measurement of T cell clonality placed uninvolved adjacent lung highest, above the level in tumor. One tumor region alone was sequenced, and heterogeneity therefore remains possible.

The CDR3 extends over 15 amino acids. The germline V and J ends were trimmed by 0 bases and 0 bases, with 10 bases remaining between them. Germline V lookup: CDR1 SGDLS, CDR2 YYNGEE. The chain employs TRBV9 and TRBJ2-7; a possible D gene is TRBD1 (5 bases). This sequence was found in a female donor with stage II lung adenocarcinoma. Source: PBMCs, taken before any cancer treatment. For the CDR3, the DNA is TGTGCCAGCAGCGTAGGGGGCCCGCTCTCCTACGAGCAGTACTTC. It yields the protein CASSVGGPLSYEQYF.